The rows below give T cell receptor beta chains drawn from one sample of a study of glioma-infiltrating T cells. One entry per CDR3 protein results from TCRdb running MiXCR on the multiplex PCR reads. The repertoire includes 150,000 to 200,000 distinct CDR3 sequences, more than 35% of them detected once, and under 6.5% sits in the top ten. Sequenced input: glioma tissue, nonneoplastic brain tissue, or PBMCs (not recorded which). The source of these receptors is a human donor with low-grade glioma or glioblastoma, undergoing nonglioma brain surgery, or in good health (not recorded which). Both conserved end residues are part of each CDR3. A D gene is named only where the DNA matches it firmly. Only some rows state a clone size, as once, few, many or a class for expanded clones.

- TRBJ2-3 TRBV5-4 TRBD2 TGTGCCAGTGCCGTCGGAGGAAGTGCGGGAGGGTTCACAGATACGCAGTATTTT CASAVGGSAGGFTDTQYF
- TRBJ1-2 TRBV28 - TGTGCCAGCAGTTTAGGGTCAGGGAACCTATATGGCTACGCCTTC CASSLGSGNLYGYAF
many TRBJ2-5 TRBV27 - TGTGCCAGCAGTTTTGGACCGGTGGAGACCCAGTACTTC CASSFGPVETQYF
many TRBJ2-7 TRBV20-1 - TGCAGTGCCACAAACCCTATGGAGGAGACCTACGAGCAGTACTTC CSATNPMEETYEQYF
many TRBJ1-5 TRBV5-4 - TGTGCCAGCAGCTCCGGTGGGGAGCAGCCCCAGCATTTT CASSSGGEQPQHF
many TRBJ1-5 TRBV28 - TGTGCCAGCAGTTTATACGGCAATCAGCCCCAGCATTTT CASSLYGNQPQHF
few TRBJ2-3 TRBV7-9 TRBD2 TGTGCCAGCAGCTCTCCTACTAGCGGGAAGACAGATACGCAGTATTTT CASSSPTSGKTDTQYF
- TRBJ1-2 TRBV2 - TGTGCCAGAAGTTTGGGGACGGATGGCTACACATTC CARSLGTDGYTF
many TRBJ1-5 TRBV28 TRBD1 TGTGCCAGCAGTACAACAGGGGGCCGTTATCAGCCCCAGCATTTT CASSTTGGRYQPQHF
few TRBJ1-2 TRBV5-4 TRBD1 TGTGCCAGCAGCCGGGACAGGGGAGGTGGCTACACCTTC CASSRDRGGGYTF
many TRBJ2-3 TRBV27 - TGTGCCAGCAGTTTCTCAGGGGGGAAAGCAGATACGCAGTATTTT CASSFSGGKADTQYF
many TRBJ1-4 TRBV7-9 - TGTGCCAGCAGCGCGAGGGTGAATGAAAAACTGTTTTTT CASSARVNEKLFF
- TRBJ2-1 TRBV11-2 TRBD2 TGTGCCAGCAGCTTAGTTAGCGGGGCCTACAATGAGCAGTTCTTC CASSLVSGAYNEQFF
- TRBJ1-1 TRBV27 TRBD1 TGTGCCAGCAGTTTCAGGGGGGCGAACGCTGAAGCTTTCTTT CASSFRGANAEAFF
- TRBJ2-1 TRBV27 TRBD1 TGTGCCAGCAGTACTCGACAGGGGATTTCCAATGAGCAGTTCTTC CASSTRQGISNEQFF
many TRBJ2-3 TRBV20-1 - TGCAGTGCGTTTTGGACAGATACGCAGTATTTT CSAFWTDTQYF
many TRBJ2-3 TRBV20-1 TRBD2 TGCAGTGCTAGTTCCTCCTGGGCGGGAGCGGGAGGGATGGATACGCAGTATTTT CSASSSWAGAGGMDTQYF
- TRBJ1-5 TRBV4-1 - TGCGCCAGCAGCCCCCGAAGCGTACAGAACGGCCAGCCCCATCATTTT CASSPRSVQNGQPHHF
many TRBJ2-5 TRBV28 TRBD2 TGTGCCAGCAAAAGGACTAGCGGGAGGGCCGTAGAGACCCAGTACTTC CASKRTSGRAVETQYF
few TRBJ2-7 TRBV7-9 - TGTGCCAGCAGCTCCCCTACCGGTCCATACGAGCAGTACTTC CASSSPTGPYEQYF
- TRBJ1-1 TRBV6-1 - TGTGCCAGCGAAGATCGATCAGACACTGAAGCTTTCTTT CASEDRSDTEAFF
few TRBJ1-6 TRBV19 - TGTGCCAGTAGCACAGGGCGCTTGGATTCACCCCTCCACTTT CASSTGRLDSPLHF
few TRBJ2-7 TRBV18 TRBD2 TGTGCCAGCTCACTTAGCGGGAGGACCTCCTACGAGCAGTACTTC CASSLSGRTSYEQYF
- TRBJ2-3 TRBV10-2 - TGTGCTTCGCAGGGGGGCCTCGCGGGCGATACGCAGTATTTT CASQGGLAGDTQYF
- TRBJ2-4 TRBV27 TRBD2 TGTGCCAGCAGCATCCGGGACTATCTCACCAAAAACATTCAGTACTTC CASSIRDYLTKNIQYF
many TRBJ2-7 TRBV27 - TGTGCCAGCAGTAACAGCCCTTCCTACGAGCAGTACTTC CASSNSPSYEQYF
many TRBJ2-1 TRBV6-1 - TGTGCCAGCAGAACGAAAGGGGGGAATGGTGAGCAGTTCTTC CASRTKGGNGEQFF
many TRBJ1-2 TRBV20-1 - TGCAGTGCTCGCGCAGGGCCCCCAGTCTATGGCTACACCTTC CSARAGPPVYGYTF
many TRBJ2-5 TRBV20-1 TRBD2 TGCAGTGTTAACTCTGGGAATGTAGCGGGAGGGTTGGAGACCCAGTACTTC CSVNSGNVAGGLETQYF
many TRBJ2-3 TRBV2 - TGTGCCAGCAGTACGGGAGATACGCAGTATTTT CASSTGDTQYF
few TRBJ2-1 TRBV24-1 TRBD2 TGTGCCACCAGTGCTAAAGCGGGAGGGCCGGATGAGCAGTTCTTC CATSAKAGGPDEQFF
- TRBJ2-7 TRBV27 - TGTGCCAGCAGTCCCTGGGGTGGTATGGAGCAGTACTTC CASSPWGGMEQYF
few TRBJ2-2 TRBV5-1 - TGCGCCAGCAGCTTGGCCGGGCACGCGAACACCGGGGAGCTGTTTTTT CASSLAGHANTGELFF
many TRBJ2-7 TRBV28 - TGTGCCAGCAGTTCAAGATTGTCCTCCTACGAGCAGTACTTC CASSSRLSSYEQYF
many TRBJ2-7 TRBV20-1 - TGCAGTGCTAGACCTCCGGGAACAATCGGCTACGAGCAGTACTTC CSARPPGTIGYEQYF
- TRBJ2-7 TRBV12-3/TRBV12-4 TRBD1 TGTGCCAGCAGTCGACAGGGGGCCAACGAGCAGTACTTC CASSRQGANEQYF
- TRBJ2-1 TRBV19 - TGTGCCAGTAGTACCCCCTACCAGGGTATCGGGAATGAGCAGTTCTTC CASSTPYQGIGNEQFF